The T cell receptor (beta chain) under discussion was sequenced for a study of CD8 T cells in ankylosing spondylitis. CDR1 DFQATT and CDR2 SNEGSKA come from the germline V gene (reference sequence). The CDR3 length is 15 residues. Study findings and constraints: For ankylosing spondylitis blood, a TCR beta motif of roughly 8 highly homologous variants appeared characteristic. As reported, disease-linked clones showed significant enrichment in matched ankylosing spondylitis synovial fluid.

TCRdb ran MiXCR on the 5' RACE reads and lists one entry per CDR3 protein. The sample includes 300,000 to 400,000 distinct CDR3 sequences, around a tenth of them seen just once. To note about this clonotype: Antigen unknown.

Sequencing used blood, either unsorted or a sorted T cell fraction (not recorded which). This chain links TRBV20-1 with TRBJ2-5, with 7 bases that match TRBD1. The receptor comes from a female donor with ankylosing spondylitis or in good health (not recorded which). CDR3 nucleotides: TGCAGCCCCTCGTCTGGCAGGGGGTACCAAGAGACCCAGTACTTC. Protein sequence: CSPSSGRGYQETQYF.